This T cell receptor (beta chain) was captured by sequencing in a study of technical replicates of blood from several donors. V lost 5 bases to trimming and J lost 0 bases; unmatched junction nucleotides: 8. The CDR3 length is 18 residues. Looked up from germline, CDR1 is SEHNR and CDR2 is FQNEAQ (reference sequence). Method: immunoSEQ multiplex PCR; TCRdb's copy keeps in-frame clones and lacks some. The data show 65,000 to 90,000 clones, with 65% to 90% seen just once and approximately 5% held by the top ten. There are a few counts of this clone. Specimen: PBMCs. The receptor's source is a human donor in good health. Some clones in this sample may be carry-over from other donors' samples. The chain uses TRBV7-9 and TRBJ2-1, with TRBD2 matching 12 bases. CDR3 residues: CASSTGTSGRNSYNEQFF. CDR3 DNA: TGTGCCAGCAGCACCGGGACTAGCGGGCGAAACTCCTACAATGAGCAGTTCTTC.